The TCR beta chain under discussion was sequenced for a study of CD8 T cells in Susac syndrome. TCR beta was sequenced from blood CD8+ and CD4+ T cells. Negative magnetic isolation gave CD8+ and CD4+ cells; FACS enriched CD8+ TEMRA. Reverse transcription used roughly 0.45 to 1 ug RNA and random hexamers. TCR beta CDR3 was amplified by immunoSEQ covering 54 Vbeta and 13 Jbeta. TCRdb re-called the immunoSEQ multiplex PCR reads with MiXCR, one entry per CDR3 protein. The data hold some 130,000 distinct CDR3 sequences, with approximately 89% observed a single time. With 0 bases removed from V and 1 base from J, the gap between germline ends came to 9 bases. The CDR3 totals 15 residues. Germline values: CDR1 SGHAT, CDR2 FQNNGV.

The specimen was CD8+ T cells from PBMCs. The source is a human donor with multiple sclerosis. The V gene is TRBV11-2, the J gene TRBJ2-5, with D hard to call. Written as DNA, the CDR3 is TGTGCCAGCAGCTTAGATCTTGGCAGCCAAGAGACCCAGTACTTC. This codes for CASSLDLGSQETQYF.